This T cell receptor beta chain is drawn from a study of blood T cell repertoires in COVID-19 (dated by TCRdb to 2019 to 2021). About the investigation overall: Samples from collaborators originated in the United States, Italy and Spain and spanned both the acute and convalescent phases of COVID-19. Deeply sampled blood TCRbeta repertoires from subjects exposed to, actively infected with, or recovered from COVID-19 were included in the dataset. The samples were drawn from two sources: the first 160 participants of the ongoing ImmuneRACE study, and 1,000 to 1,500 subjects contributed by 6 global collaborators. The repertoires were released in a freely available public database meant as a resource for research on the immune response to SARS-CoV-2. The prospective study material was composed of cDNA or gDNA derived from T cells, B-cell-depleted T cells, or PBMCs. Sample metadata almost always included a de-identified subject ID, COVID-19 status, age in years and sex. Where available, HLA class I and class II types were taken from metadata supplied by the sample provider and were not determined by assay-based typing. Overall study results and their limits: Clinical and demographic metadata were provided uncurated, with the amount varying by source and participant.

Worth noting for this clone: Which antigen it targets is not known. The junction shows a germline mismatch at one end, possibly a read error.

The immunoSEQ Assay, a bias-controlled multiplex PCR, was used to amplify TCRbeta CDR3 regions from genomic DNA. The source study handled its data this way. The number of nucleated cells in each sample was estimated from the amplification of reference gene primers within the assay. To quantify the absolute abundance of each unique TCRbeta CDR3 rearrangement, sequence reads were collapsed and filtered. Productive Simpson clonality was computed per sample as the square root of Simpson's diversity index over productive rearrangements. Held by TCRdb, this immuneACCESS table contains in-frame sequences only and omits some clones. Under half of the omission traces to an unresolved V gene where checked; the cause of the rest is unknown. Clone size and the V and J calls come from that table; the DNA yielded D and trimming. This sample holds roughly 69,000 clones; almost 90% were observed only once. 4% to 6.5% of the sample is in the top ten clones.

Whole blood was collected in K2EDTA tubes by collaborating institutions according to the institutions' own protocols. For TCRbeta analysis, collaborators shipped samples as frozen whole blood, isolated PBMCs, or DNA extracted from either of those sample types. The receptor comes from a man in his forties or fifties with acute or convalescent COVID-19. The sequenced material came from peripheral blood.

CDR3 sequence: CASSLAVLAGGEGYEQYF. Read as DNA, the sequence is TGTGCCAGCAGCCTAGCGGTGCTAGCGGGAGGGGAGGGATACGAGCAGTACTTC. The sequence links TRBV7-9 to TRBJ2-7; 12 central nucleotides agree with TRBD2. The cysteine opens and the phenylalanine closes a CDR3 of 18 amino acids. Left in the record is the CDR3 DNA by itself, 54 bases read in frame from the first base. CDR1 and CDR2, looked up from the germline V gene (reference sequence), are SEHNR and FQNEAQ. The CDR3, completed at both ends by the reference TRBV7-9 and TRBJ2-7 genes, gives the full variable domain DTGVSQNPRHKITKRGQNVTFRCDPISEHNRLYWYRQTLGQGPEFLTYFQNEAQLEKSRLLSDRFSAERPKGSFSTLEIQRTEQGDSAMYLCASSLAVLAGGEGYEQYFGPGTRLTVT.